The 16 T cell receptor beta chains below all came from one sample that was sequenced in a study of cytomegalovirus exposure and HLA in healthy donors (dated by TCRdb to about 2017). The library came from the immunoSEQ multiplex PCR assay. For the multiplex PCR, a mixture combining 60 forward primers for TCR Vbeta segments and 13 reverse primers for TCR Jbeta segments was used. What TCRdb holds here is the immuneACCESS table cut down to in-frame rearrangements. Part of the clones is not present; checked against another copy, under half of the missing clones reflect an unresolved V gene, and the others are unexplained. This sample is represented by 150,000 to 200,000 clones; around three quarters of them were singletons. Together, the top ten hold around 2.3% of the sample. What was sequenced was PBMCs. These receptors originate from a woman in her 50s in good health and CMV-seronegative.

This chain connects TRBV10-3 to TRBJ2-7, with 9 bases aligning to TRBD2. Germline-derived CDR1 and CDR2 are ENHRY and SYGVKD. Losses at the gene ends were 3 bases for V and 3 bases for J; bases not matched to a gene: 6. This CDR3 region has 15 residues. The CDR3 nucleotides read TGTGCCATCAGTGACCCTAGCGGGACCGACTACGAGCAGTACTTC. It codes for CAISDPSGTDYEQYF.

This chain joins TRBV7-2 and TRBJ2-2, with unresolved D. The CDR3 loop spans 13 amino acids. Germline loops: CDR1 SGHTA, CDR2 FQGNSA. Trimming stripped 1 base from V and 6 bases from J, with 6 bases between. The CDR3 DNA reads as TGTGCCAGCAGCTTAGTTCGGTCCGGGGAGCTGTTTTTT. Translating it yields CASSLVRSGELFF.

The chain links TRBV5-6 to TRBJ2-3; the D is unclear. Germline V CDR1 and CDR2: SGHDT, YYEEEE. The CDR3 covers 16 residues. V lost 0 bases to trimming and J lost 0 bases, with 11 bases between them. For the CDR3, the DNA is TGTGCCAGCAGCTTGGATGGCGGCCCTAGCACAGATACGCAGTATTTT. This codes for CASSLDGGPSTDTQYF.

CDR3 sequence: CAWSTTGGSSYEQYF. CDR3 sequence (DNA): TGTGCCTGGAGTACCACCGGGGGGAGCTCCTACGAGCAGTACTTC. The chain combines TRBV30 with TRBJ2-5; TRBD2 aligns across 7 bases. The last part of the DNA fits TRBJ2-7 better; the J call may be wrong. CDR1 and CDR2 (germline): GTSNPN, SVGIG (reference sequence). The CDR3 length is 15 residues.

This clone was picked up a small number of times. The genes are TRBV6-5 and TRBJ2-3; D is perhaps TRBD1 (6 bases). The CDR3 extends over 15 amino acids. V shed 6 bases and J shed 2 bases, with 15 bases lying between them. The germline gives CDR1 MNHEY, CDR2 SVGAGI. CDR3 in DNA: TGTGCCAGCAGATACGCACAGGGCCCCACAGATACGCAGTATTTT. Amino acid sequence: CASRYAQGPTDTQYF.

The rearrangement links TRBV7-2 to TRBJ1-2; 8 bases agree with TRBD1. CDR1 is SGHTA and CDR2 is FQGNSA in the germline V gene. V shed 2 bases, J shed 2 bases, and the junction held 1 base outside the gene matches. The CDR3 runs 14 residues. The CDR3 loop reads CASSLQGANYGYTF. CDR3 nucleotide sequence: TGTGCCAGCAGCTTACAGGGGGCGAACTATGGCTACACCTTC.

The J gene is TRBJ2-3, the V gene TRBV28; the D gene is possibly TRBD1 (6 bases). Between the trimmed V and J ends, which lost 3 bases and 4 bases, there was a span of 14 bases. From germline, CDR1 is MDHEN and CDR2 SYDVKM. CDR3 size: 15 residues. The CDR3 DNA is TGTGCCAGCAGTTTTGGGCAGGGGAGCGCAGATACGCAGTATTTT. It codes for CASSFGQGSADTQYF.

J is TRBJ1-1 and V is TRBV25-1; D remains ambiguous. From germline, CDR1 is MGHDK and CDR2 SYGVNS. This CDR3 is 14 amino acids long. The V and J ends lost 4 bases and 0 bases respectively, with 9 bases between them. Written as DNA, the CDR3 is TGTGCCAGCAGTGGGGAGACAATGAACACTGAAGCTTTCTTT. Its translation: CASSGETMNTEAFF.

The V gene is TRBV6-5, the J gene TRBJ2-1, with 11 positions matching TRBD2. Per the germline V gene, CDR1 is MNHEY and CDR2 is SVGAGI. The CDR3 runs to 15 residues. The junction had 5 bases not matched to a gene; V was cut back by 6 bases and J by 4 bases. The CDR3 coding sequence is TGTGCCAGCAGCGGGACTAGCGGCAAATACAATGAGCAGTTCTTC. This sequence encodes CASSGTSGKYNEQFF.

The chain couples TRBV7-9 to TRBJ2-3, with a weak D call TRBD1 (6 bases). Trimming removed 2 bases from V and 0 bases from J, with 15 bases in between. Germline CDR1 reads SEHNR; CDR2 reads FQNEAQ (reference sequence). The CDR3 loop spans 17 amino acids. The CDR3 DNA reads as TGTGCCAGCAGCTTACCTCAGGGGCCCTTAAGCACAGATACGCAGTATTTT. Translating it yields CASSLPQGPLSTDTQYF.

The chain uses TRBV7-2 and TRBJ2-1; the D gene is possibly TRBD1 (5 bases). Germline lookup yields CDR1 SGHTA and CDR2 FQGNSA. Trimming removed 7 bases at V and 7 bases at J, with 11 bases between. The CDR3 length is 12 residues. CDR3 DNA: TGTGCCAGCACCCGACAGCTAAATGAGCAGTTCTTC. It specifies CASTRQLNEQFF.

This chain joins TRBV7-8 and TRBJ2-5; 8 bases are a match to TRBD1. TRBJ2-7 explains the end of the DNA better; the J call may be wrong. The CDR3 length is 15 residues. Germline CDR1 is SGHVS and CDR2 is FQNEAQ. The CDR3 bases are TGTGCCAGCAGCTTAGATGGACAGGGCTCCTACGAGCAGTACTTC. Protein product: CASSLDGQGSYEQYF.

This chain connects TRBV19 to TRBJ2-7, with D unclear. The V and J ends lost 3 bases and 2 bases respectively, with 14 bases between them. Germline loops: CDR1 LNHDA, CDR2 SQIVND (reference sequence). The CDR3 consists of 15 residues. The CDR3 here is CASSILLTDTYEQYF. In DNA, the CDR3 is TGTGCCAGTAGTATTCTACTTACAGACACCTACGAGCAGTACTTC.

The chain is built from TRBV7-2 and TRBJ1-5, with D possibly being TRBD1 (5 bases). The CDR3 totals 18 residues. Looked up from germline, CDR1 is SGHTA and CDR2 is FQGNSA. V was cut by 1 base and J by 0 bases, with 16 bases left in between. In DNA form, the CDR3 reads TGTGCCAGCAGCTTAGTCCACGGGGGGTTCCTTAGCAATCAGCCCCAGCATTTT. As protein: CASSLVHGGFLSNQPQHF.

CDR3 sequence: CASNRDSNTGELFF. The CDR3 DNA reads as TGTGCCAGCAACCGGGACAGTAACACCGGGGAGCTGTTTTTT. The chain joins TRBV28 to TRBJ2-2; 7 bases map to TRBD1. Losses at the gene ends were 7 bases for V and 2 bases for J; bases not matched to a gene: 4. This CDR3 is built from 14 residues. Germline lookup yields CDR1 MDHEN and CDR2 SYDVKM.

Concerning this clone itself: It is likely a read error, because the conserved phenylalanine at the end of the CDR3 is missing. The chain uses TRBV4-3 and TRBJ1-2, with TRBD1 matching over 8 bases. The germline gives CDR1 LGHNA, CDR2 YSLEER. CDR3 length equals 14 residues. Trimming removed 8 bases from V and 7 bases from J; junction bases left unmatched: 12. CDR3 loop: CASSADRGRSGYTL. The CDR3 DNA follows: TGCGCCAGCTCGGCCGACAGGGGAAGAAGTGGCTACACCCTC.